Below are 17 T cell receptor beta chains sequenced from a single sample in a study of blood T cell repertoires in COVID-19. Generated by immunoSEQ multiplex PCR, the TCRdb table keeps only in-frame clones and is missing some. The sample lists approximately 350,000 clones; around 87% were seen once. The sequenced sample consisted of peripheral blood. The receptors here all came from a woman aged 50 to 65 with COVID-19, enrolled during active disease.

This chain links TRBV9 with TRBJ2-1, with TRBD2 matching over 7 bases. This CDR3 is 18 amino acids long. Losses at the gene ends were 5 bases for V and 1 base for J; bases not matched to a gene: 15. Germline V gene data show CDR1 as SGDLS and CDR2 as YYNGEE. The CDR3 DNA follows: TGTGCCAGCAGACCCATACGAACCTCCGGGGGGTCCTACAATGAGCAGTTCTTC. This translates into CASRPIRTSGGSYNEQFF.

The count of this clone is one. The rearrangement uses TRBV14 and TRBJ2-3; D possibly corresponds to TRBD1 (5 bases). Germline lookup yields CDR1 SGHDN and CDR2 FVKESK. Trimming took off 3 bases at V and 2 bases at J, with 15 bases between the two ends. This CDR3 region has 16 residues. The DNA of the CDR3 is TGTGCCAGCAGCCAGGGGCGAACCCTCTACACAGATACGCAGTATTTT. The encoded protein is CASSQGRTLYTDTQYF.

CDR3: CASSPVRDRSNTEAFF. The CDR3 region has the DNA TGTGCCAGCTCACCAGTGAGAGACAGATCGAACACTGAAGCTTTCTTT. The gene calls are TRBV18 and TRBJ1-1; tentative D call: TRBD1 (5 bases). This CDR3 is built from 16 residues. The germline CDR1 and CDR2 sequences are KGHSH and LQKENI. Trimming cost V 2 bases and J 1 base, with 14 bases left between them.

This clone appeared once. The rearrangement links TRBV15 to TRBJ2-5, with D perhaps matching TRBD2 (6 bases). This CDR3 comprises 16 residues. Germline lookup yields CDR1 LNHNV and CDR2 YYDKDF (reference sequence). V shed 1 base and J shed 5 bases, with 17 bases lying between them. Here the CDR3 DNA reads TGTGCCACCAGCAGAGCGGGAGACCAAGTTTGGGAGACCCAGTACTTC. It is translated as CATSRAGDQVWETQYF.

The chain joins TRBV18 to TRBJ1-6; 8 bases are shared with TRBD1. This CDR3 spans 15 amino acids. Germline V gives CDR1 KGHSH, CDR2 LQKENI. J lost 5 bases, V lost 3 bases, and 3 bases had no gene match. The CDR3 coding sequence is TGTGCCAGCTCACCCGGACAGGGTAATAATTCACCCCTCCACTTT. Protein product: CASSPGQGNNSPLHF.

A single count supports this clone. V gene TRBV7-6 combines with J gene TRBJ2-3; TRBD1 is a possible D gene (7 bases). Germline loops: CDR1 SGHVS, CDR2 FNYEAQ. V was clipped by 3 bases and J by 3 bases, with 13 bases between them. CDR3 length: 15 residues. CDR3 region: CASSLAPGGTDTQYF. The CDR3 DNA is TGTGCCAGCAGCTTGGCCCCAGGGGGGACAGATACGCAGTATTTT.

In its sample, this clone was seen once. The gene calls are TRBV30 and TRBJ2-1; D call uncertain. The V end was cut by 4 bases, the J end by 1 base, with 17 bases between. The germline CDR1 and CDR2 sequences are GTSNPN and SVGIG (reference sequence). The CDR3 length is 16 residues. CDR3 residues: CAWKAGPSWSYNEQFF. In DNA form, the CDR3 reads TGTGCCTGGAAAGCAGGTCCTTCGTGGTCCTACAATGAGCAGTTCTTC.

CDR3: CASSYSEGQGWEKLFF. CDR3 in DNA: TGTGCCAGCAGTTACTCGGAAGGACAGGGGTGGGAAAAACTGTTTTTT. The chain combines TRBV6-2 or TRBV6-3 with TRBJ1-4; 9 nucleotides agree with TRBD1. This CDR3 has 16 residues. Germline V CDR1 and CDR2: MNHEY, SVGEGT. V gave up 0 bases and J gave up 8 bases; unmatched junction bases: 7.

A single count supports this clone. This CDR3 reads CASSPRQGPTYEQYF. The CDR3 DNA reads TGCGCCAGCAGCCCAAGACAGGGCCCTACCTACGAGCAGTACTTC. The chain carries TRBV5-1 and TRBJ2-7, with TRBD1 matching over 7 bases. CDR3 length: 15 residues. Germline V lookup: CDR1 SGHRS, CDR2 YFSETQ. The V and J ends lost 4 bases and 2 bases, in that order; junction bases with no gene match: 9.

As for this clone: Additional DNA sequences in this sample encode the identical CDR3. The chain couples TRBV5-4 to TRBJ1-1; no clear D gene. The CDR3 length is 14 residues. Germline V gene sequence: CDR1 SGHNT, CDR2 YYREEE (reference sequence). V lost 0 bases and J 1 base, leaving 7 bases between the germline ends. CDR3 loop: CASSLGAGNTEAFF. The CDR3 nucleotides read TGTGCCAGCAGCTTGGGAGCAGGGAACACTGAAGCTTTCTTT. The variable domain in full, with the rest retrieved from reference TRBV5-4 and TRBJ1-1, is ETGVTQSPTHLIKTRGQQVTLRCSSQSGHNTVSWYQQALGQGPQFIFQYYREEENGRGNFPPRFSGLQFPNYSSELNVNALELDDSALYLCASSLGAGNTEAFFGQGTRLTVV.

This clone was seen only once. This rearrangement joins TRBV6-5 to TRBJ2-3; 7 bases line up with TRBD2. This CDR3 region has 15 residues. V shed 6 bases and J 1 base; nucleotides not matched to a gene: 7. CDR1 MNHEY and CDR2 SVGAGI come from the germline V gene. This CDR3 is CASSPGLTGTDTQYF. The CDR3 nucleotides are TGTGCCAGCAGCCCGGGACTAACGGGCACAGATACGCAGTATTTT.

The CDR3 sequence: CASRFPWCIAQPQHF. The CDR3 bases are TGTGCAAGTCGCTTCCCGTGGTGTATAGCCCAGCCCCAGCATTTT. The chain combines TRBV12-2 with TRBJ1-5. TRBV12-2 is described as a pseudogene. The CDR3 runs 15 residues.

This clone was recorded only once. The chain uses TRBV5-1 and TRBJ2-1, with TRBD2 identical over 14 bases. The germline CDR1 and CDR2 sequences are SGHRS and YFSETQ. This CDR3 region has 16 residues. The junction had 6 bases not matched to a gene; V was cut back by 5 bases and J by 5 bases. The CDR3 loop reads CASRGGLAGGNNEQFF. The CDR3 coding sequence is TGCGCCAGCAGAGGCGGACTAGCGGGAGGAAACAATGAGCAGTTCTTC.

The V call is TRBV13, the J call TRBJ1-3, with 10 bases that match TRBD1. The V gene end was trimmed by 5 bases and the J gene end by 3 bases; junction bases not matched to a gene: 7. Germline CDR1 is PRHDT and CDR2 is FYEKMQ (reference sequence). The CDR3 totals 16 residues. The CDR3 reads CASSHGQGESGNTIYF. The CDR3, as DNA: TGTGCCAGCAGCCACGGACAGGGGGAAAGTGGAAACACCATATATTTT.

The chain joins TRBV11-3 to TRBJ2-4; unclear D gene. Germline CDR1 and CDR2: SGHNT and YENEEA. V dropped 8 bases and J dropped 3 bases, with 8 bases sitting between them. This CDR3 is 12 amino acids long. The CDR3 nucleotides read TGTGCCAGCTCCCCGGGCAAAAACATTCAGTACTTC. Translation: CASSPGKNIQYF.

The chain links TRBV4-1 to TRBJ1-5; tentatively, D is TRBD1 (5 bases). With 0 bases removed from V and 5 bases from J, the gap between germline ends came to 14 bases. The CDR3 is 16 amino acids. Germline V gives CDR1 MGHRA, CDR2 YSYEKL. CDR3 sequence: CASSQDRGRRYQPQHF. The CDR3 DNA sequence: TGCGCCAGCAGCCAAGATAGGGGCAGGCGGTATCAGCCCCAGCATTTT.

The V and J genes are TRBV7-2 and TRBJ1-1; perhaps TRBD1 as D (5 bases). Germline assignment: CDR1 SGHTA and CDR2 FQGNSA. Between the trimmed V and J ends, which lost 1 base and 5 bases, there was a span of 17 bases. The CDR3 covers 16 residues. CDR3 coding DNA: TGTGCCAGCAGCTTAGATCGATTCAGGGTGGGGACTGAAGCTTTCTTT. It yields the protein CASSLDRFRVGTEAFF.